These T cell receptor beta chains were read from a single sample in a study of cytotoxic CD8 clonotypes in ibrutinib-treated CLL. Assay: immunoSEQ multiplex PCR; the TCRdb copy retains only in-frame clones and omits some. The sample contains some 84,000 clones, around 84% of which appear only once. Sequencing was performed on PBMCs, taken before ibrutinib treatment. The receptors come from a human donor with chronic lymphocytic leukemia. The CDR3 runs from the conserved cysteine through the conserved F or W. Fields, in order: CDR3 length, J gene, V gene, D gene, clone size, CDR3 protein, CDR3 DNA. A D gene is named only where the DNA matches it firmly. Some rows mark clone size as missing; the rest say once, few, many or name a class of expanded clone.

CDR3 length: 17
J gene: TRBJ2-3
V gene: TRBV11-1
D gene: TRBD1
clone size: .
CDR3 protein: CASSFWQGASSTDTQYF
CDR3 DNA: TGTGCCAGCAGCTTTTGGCAGGGGGCTTCTAGCACAGATACGCAGTATTTT

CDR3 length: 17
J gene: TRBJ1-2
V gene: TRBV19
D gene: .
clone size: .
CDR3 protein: CASSILNRDRPNYGYTF
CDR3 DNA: TGTGCCAGTAGTATACTTAACCGGGACCGCCCTAACTATGGCTACACCTTC

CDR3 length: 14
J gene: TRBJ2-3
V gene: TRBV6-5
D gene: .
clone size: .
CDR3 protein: CASSLRTSTDTQYF
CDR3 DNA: TGTGCCAGCAGCCTTAGGACCTCCACAGATACGCAGTATTTT

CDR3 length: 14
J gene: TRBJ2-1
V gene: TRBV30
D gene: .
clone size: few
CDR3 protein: CAWSIGLSYNEQFF
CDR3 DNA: TGTGCCTGGAGTATAGGGCTTTCCTACAATGAGCAGTTCTTC

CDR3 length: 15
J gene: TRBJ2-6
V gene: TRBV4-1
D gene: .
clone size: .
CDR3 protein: CASSLTGSGANVLTF
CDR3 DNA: TGCGCCAGCAGCCTAACGGGTTCGGGGGCCAACGTCCTGACTTTC

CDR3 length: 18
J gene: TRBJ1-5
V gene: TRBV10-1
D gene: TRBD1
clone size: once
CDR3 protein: CASTLPPHRQGSNQPQHF
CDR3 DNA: TGCGCCAGCACTTTGCCGCCCCACCGACAGGGTAGCAATCAGCCCCAGCATTTT

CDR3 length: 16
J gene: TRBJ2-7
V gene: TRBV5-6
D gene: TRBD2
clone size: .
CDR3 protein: CASRVTKTSGAYEQYF
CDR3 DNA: TGTGCCAGCAGAGTGACTAAAACTAGCGGAGCCTACGAGCAGTACTTC

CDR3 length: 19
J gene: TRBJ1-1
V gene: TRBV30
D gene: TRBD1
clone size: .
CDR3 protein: CAWSLGWTGIRGLNTEAFF
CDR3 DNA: TGTGCCTGGAGTCTGGGTTGGACAGGAATAAGGGGTTTAAACACTGAAGCTTTCTTT

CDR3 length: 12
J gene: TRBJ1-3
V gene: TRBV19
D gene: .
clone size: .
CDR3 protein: CASSAIGNTIYF
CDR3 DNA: TGTGCCAGTAGTGCTATTGGAAACACCATATATTTT

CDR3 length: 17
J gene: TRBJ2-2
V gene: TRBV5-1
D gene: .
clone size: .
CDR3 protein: CASSRLPKGQNTGELFF
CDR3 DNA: TGCGCCAGCAGCCGACTACCGAAAGGGCAGAACACCGGGGAGCTGTTTTTT

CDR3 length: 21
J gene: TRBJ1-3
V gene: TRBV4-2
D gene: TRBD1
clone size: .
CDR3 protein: CASSQEAPTGGGGISGNTIYF
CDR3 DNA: TGTGCCAGCAGCCAAGAAGCCCCTACAGGGGGCGGGGGGATTTCTGGAAACACCATATATTTT

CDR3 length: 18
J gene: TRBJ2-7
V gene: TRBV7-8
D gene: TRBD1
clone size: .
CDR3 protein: CASSLRDRGTRGFYEQYF
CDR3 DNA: TGTGCCAGCAGCCTCCGGGACAGGGGGACTAGGGGGTTCTACGAGCAGTACTTC

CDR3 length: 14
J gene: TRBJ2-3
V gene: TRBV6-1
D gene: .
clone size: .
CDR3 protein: CASSGEARTDTQYF
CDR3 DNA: TGTGCCAGCAGTGGTGAGGCTAGAACAGATACGCAGTATTTT

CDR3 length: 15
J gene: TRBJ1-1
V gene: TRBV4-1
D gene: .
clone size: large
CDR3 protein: CASSLQGGGLSEAFF
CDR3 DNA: TGCGCCAGCAGCCTCCAAGGGGGGGGTCTTTCTGAAGCTTTCTTT

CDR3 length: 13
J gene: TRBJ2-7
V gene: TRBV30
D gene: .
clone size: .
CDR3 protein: CAWTGGLWYEQYF
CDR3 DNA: TGTGCCTGGACCGGAGGTTTATGGTACGAGCAGTACTTC